The 13 T cell receptor beta chains given below trace back to one sample, sequenced in a study of blood T cells in healthy people across ages. It was with a sample-barcoded 5' primer and a J-beta primer mix that a second PCR of about 7 to 12 cycles was run. TCRdb recomputed calls from the 5' RACE reads with MiXCR, one row per CDR3 protein. The data show over a million distinct CDR3 sequences, under 55% seen once. Sequenced input: blood. Every receptor here comes from a young woman in good health.

The chain combines TRBV29-1 with TRBJ2-7, with D uncertain. V lost 6 bases to trimming and J lost 7 bases, with 10 bases between them. Germline lookup yields CDR1 SQVTM and CDR2 ANQGSEA. This CDR3 has 10 amino acids. CDR3 sequence: CSVYYNEQYF. Written as DNA, the CDR3 is TGCAGCGTGTATTACAATGAGCAGTACTTC.

This clonotype showed up just once. The gene calls are TRBV6-5 and TRBJ2-3, with 7 bases lining up with TRBD2. This CDR3 contains 16 residues. J gave up 2 bases and V 6 bases, and 11 bases lay outside the gene matches. Looked up from germline, CDR1 is MNHEY and CDR2 is SVGAGI. In DNA form, the CDR3 reads TGTGCCAGCAGCCTACGCTCAGCGGGGACCACAGATACGCAGTATTTT. Amino acids: CASSLRSAGTTDTQYF.

This clonotype appeared many times. This chain joins TRBV27 and TRBJ2-7; no definite D call. Trimming cost V 6 bases and J 4 bases, with 7 bases left between them. Germline V gene data show CDR1 as MNHEY and CDR2 as SMNVEV (reference sequence). The CDR3 consists of 11 residues. This chain's CDR3 is CASRRNYEQYF. CDR3 DNA sequence: TGTGCCAGCAGAAGAAATTACGAGCAGTACTTC.

The V gene is TRBV12-3 or TRBV12-4, the J gene TRBJ1-5; D is unclear. The V end was cut by 2 bases, the J end by 0 bases, with 14 bases between. The CDR3 totals 17 residues. The CDR3 nucleotides read TGTGCCAGCAGTTTACTAGGGAACAGATATAGCAATCAGCCCCAGCATTTT. Translation gives CASSLLGNRYSNQPQHF.

The gene calls are TRBV20-1 and TRBJ1-5, with D perhaps matching TRBD1 (5 bases). The CDR3 is made up of 14 amino acids. Germline CDR1 is DFQATT and CDR2 is SNEGSKA (reference sequence). V was shortened by 1 base and J by 4 bases, with 11 bases between the two germline ends. The CDR3 loop reads CSARAGTSNQPQHF. The CDR3 DNA reads as TGCAGTGCTAGAGCCGGGACCTCAAATCAGCCCCAGCATTTT.

This chain uses TRBV4-2 with TRBJ2-5; possible D gene TRBD1, 6 bases. This CDR3 has 14 residues. V was shortened by 1 base and J by 4 bases, with 10 bases between the two germline ends. CDR1 LGHNA and CDR2 YNFKEQ come from the germline V gene. The CDR3 protein is CASSQGRTAETQYF. CDR3 nucleotides: TGTGCCAGCAGCCAAGGAAGGACAGCAGAGACCCAGTACTTC.

Many counts were recorded for this clonotype. The rearrangement links TRBV4-3 to TRBJ2-1; 8 nucleotides align to TRBD2. V lost 6 bases and J lost 0; bases outside the gene matches: 4. The CDR3 totals 15 residues. The germline V gene encodes CDR1 LGHNA and CDR2 YSLEER. CDR3 nucleotides: TGCGCCAGCAGTAAGAGCGGGGGCTCCTACAATGAGCAGTTCTTC. Protein product: CASSKSGGSYNEQFF.

This clonotype showed up just a few times. The V and J genes are TRBV29-1 and TRBJ2-2; unclear D gene. The CDR3 loop spans 14 amino acids. Trimming shortened V by 4 bases and J by 1 base, and 10 bases separated the two germline ends. The V gene's germline CDR1 is SQVTM and CDR2 ANQGSEA. CDR3 amino acids: CSVVGAVNTGELFF. The CDR3 coding sequence is TGCAGCGTTGTAGGAGCTGTGAACACCGGGGAGCTGTTTTTT.

J is TRBJ1-2 and V is TRBV12-3 or TRBV12-4, with 7 bases matching TRBD1. The ends lost 6 bases at V and 0 bases at J; junction bases unmatched: 7. The CDR3 runs 15 residues. The CDR3 nucleotides are TGTGCCAGCAGCCTAGGGACAGTAGCTAACTATGGCTACACCTTC. Its protein product is CASSLGTVANYGYTF.

This clonotype was seen a single time. This chain connects TRBV5-1 to TRBJ2-3; TRBD1 aligns across 8 bases. The CDR3 has 16 residues. The V gene's germline CDR1 is SGHRS and CDR2 YFSETQ. V was clipped by 4 bases and J by 2 bases; unmatched bases: 9. The CDR3: CASSLPTGASTDTQYF. CDR3 DNA sequence: TGCGCCAGCAGCCTCCCGACAGGGGCCTCCACAGATACGCAGTATTTT. The full variable domain, with the rest looked up from reference TRBV5-1 and TRBJ2-3, is KAGVTQTPRYLIKTRGQQVTLSCSPISGHRSVSWYQQTPGQGLQFLFEYFSETQRNKGNFPGRFSGRQFSNSRSEMNVSTLELGDSALYLCASSLPTGASTDTQYFGPGTRLTVL.

The chain couples TRBV6-1 to TRBJ2-4; TRBD1 matches 7 bases. With the DNA end fitting TRBJ2-7 better, the J assignment may be wrong. Germline CDR1 MNHNS, CDR2 SASEGT. There are 16 residues in the CDR3. CDR3: CASRNYKTGLSYEQYF. In DNA form, the CDR3 reads TGTGCCAGCAGGAATTACAAGACAGGGTTATCCTACGAGCAGTACTTC.

V gene TRBV6-5 combines with J gene TRBJ2-1; 10 bases are a match to TRBD2. The V gene end was trimmed by 2 bases and the J gene end by 5 bases; junction bases not matched to a gene: 12. Per germline, CDR1 MNHEY and CDR2 SVGAGI. The length of the CDR3 is 18 residues. CDR3 sequence (DNA): TGTGCCAGCAGTTACGGTCCCCCCGGGACTAGCGCAAACAATGAGCAGTTCTTC. Translated, it gives CASSYGPPGTSANNEQFF.

This clonotype has only one observation. V and J are TRBV29-1 and TRBJ2-2; 10 positions match TRBD1. V was clipped by 2 bases and J by 5 bases; unmatched bases: 5. The CDR3 runs 15 residues. Germline lookup yields CDR1 SQVTM and CDR2 ANQGSEA. CDR3 amino acids: CSVESGQGGTGELFF. In DNA, the CDR3 is TGCAGCGTTGAATCCGGACAGGGGGGGACCGGGGAGCTGTTTTTT.